Given below is one TCR beta chain in context. As yet, its antigen is unknown. This sample is drawn from a study of cytomegalovirus exposure and HLA in healthy donors. Study in general: Inside one of the first data releases sat some 93 million unique TCRs taken from HLA-typed donors. Whole-study findings and limits: A later analysis linked a missense variant in DCLRE1C to the trimming of TCR beta V and J genes. Earlier results showed most TCR beta V segments being productive about 87% or about 30% of the time.

The trim removed 1 base at V and 5 bases at J, leaving 10 bases unmatched. CDR3 size: 15 residues. CDR1 is GTSNPN, CDR2 SVGIG, per germline (reference sequence). The PCR ran on 60 Vbeta and 13 Jbeta primers. Study processing details: A follow-up analysis tallied 73 million or so unique TCR beta chains, roughly 11 million shared. This table comes from immunoSEQ multiplex PCR, and its TCRdb copy is limited to in-frame clones, with some not included. V, J and clone size are taken as reported in that table, and D and trimming were inferred from the DNA itself. There are 150,000 to 190,000 clones in the sample; roughly four fifths occur only once, and around 1.4% lies in the top ten.

The V gene is TRBV30, the J gene TRBJ2-7; TRBD2 aligns across 8 bases. Sequenced sample: PBMCs. The sequence was collected from a man aged 18 to 30 in good health and CMV-seronegative. The CDR3 DNA reads TGTGCCTGGAGTGCCCCTAGGCGGGAGGTCCACGAGCAGTACTTC. The encoded protein is CAWSAPRREVHEQYF.